This TCR beta chain was sequenced during a study of blood T cell repertoires in COVID-19. The CDR3 is 18 amino acids. In germline, CDR1 is SNHLY, CDR2 FYNNEI. V trimming: 3 bases; J trimming: 6 bases; junction bases outside the gene matches: 13. TCRdb's table, derived via immunoSEQ multiplex PCR, lists solely in-frame clones and lacks some. The sample carries fewer than 500,000 clones, approximately 80% recorded once. This clonotype originated in a human donor with acute or convalescent COVID-19. The donor label of this sample is uncertain. The genes are TRBV2 and TRBJ2-2, with 10 bases matching TRBD2. Input material: peripheral blood. DNA for the CDR3: TGTGCCAGCAGTGAGCCCGGGCTAGCGGGAGCGAGAGCCGGGGAGCTGTTTTTT. It translates to CASSEPGLAGARAGELFF.